This entry features one T cell receptor beta chain sequence. Antigen specificity is unknown. The entry originates in a study of PD-1 blockade in classical Hodgkin lymphoma. Here immunoSEQ multiplex PCR was the method, and the copy in TCRdb shows in-frame clones only, minus some. The sample comprises approximately 25,000 clones, around three quarters of which are singletons, and about 8% rests with the top ten. V was shortened by 5 bases and J by 5 bases, with 12 bases between the two germline ends. Per germline, CDR1 SGHNT and CDR2 YENEEA. The CDR3 is 14 residues long. Relapse after autologous stem cell transplantation occurred in every patient, and brentuximab vedotin exposure varied. Complete response, partial response or progressive disease were the best responses. Study results and caveats: After ASCT, patients who started nivolumab under 1 year later were excluded. As was reported, newly diagnosed patients showed lower baseline TCR diversity than healthy donors did. Similar baseline diversity was found in complete responders and newly diagnosed patients.

This specimen consisted of peripheral blood mononuclear cells (PBMCs), obtained before the second cycle of nivolumab. The chain couples TRBV11-3 to TRBJ2-2; D remains ambiguous. The sequence derives from a human donor with classical Hodgkin lymphoma. CDR3 residues: CASSPKLLTGELFF. The CDR3 DNA reads TGTGCCAGCAGCCCAAAGTTATTAACCGGGGAGCTGTTTTTT.